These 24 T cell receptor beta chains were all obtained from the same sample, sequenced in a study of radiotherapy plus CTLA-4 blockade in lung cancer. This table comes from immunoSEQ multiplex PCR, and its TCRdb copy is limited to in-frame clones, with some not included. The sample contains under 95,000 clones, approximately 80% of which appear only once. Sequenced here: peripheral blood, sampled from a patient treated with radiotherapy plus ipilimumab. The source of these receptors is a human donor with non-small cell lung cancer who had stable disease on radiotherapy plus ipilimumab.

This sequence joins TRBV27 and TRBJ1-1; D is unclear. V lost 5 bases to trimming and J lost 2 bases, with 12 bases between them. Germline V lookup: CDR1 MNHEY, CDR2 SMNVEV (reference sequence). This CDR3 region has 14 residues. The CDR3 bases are TGTGCCAGCAGTCCGTACGGGGTAAACACTGAAGCTTTCTTT. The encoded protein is CASSPYGVNTEAFF.

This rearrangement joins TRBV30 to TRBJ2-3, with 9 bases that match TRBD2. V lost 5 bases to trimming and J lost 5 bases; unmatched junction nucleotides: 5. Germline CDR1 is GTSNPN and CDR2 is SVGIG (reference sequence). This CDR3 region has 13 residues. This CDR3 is CAWAGGPVDTQYF. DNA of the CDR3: TGTGCCTGGGCGGGGGGGCCAGTAGATACGCAGTATTTT.

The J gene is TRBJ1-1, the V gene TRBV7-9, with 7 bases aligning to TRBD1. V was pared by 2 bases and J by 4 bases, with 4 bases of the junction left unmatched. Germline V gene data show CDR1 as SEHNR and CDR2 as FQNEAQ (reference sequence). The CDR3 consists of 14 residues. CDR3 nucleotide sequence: TGTGCCAGCAGCTTAACACAGGGGACCACTGAAGCTTTCTTT. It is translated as CASSLTQGTTEAFF.

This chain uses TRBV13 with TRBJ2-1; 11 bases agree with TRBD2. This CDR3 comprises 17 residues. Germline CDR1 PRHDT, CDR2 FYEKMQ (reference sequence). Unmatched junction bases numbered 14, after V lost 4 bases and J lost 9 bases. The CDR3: CASSSYLAGGPASEQFF. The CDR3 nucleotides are TGTGCCAGCAGCTCATACCTAGCGGGGGGCCCCGCTAGTGAGCAGTTCTTC.

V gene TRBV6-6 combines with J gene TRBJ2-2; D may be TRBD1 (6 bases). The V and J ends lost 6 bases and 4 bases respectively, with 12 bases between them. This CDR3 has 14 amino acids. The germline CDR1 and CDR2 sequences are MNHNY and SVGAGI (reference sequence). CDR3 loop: CASSRGDTTGELFF. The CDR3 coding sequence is TGTGCCAGCAGCAGGGGCGACACCACCGGGGAGCTGTTTTTT.

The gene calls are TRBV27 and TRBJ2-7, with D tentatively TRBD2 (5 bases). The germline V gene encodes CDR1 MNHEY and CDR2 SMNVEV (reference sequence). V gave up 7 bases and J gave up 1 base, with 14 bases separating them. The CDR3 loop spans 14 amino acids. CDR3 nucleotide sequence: TGTGCCAGCAAGCGGACCCAGCATTCCTACGAGCAGTACTTC. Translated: CASKRTQHSYEQYF.

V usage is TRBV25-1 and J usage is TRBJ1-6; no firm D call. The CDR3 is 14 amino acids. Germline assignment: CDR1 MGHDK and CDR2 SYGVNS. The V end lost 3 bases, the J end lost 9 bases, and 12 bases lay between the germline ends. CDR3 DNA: TGTGCCAGCAGTGAGTCAGACGAATTTTCACCCCTCCACTTT. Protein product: CASSESDEFSPLHF.

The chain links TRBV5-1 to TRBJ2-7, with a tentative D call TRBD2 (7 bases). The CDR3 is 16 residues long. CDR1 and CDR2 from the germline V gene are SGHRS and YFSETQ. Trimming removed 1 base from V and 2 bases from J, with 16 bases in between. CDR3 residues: CASSLSFAGATYEQYF. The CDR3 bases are TGCGCCAGCAGCTTGTCCTTCGCGGGGGCGACCTACGAGCAGTACTTC.

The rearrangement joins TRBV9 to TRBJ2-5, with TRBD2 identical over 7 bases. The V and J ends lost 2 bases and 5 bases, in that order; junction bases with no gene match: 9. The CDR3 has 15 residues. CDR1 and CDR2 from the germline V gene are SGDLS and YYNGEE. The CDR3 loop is CASSVRDWGGETQYF. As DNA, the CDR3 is TGTGCCAGCAGCGTTCGGGACTGGGGAGGGGAGACCCAGTACTTC.

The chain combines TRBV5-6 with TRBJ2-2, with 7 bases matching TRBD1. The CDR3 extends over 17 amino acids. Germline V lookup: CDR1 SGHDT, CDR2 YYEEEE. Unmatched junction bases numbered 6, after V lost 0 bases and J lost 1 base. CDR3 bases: TGTGCCAGCAGCTTGGAACAGGGGCGATGGAACACCGGGGAGCTGTTTTTT. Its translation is CASSLEQGRWNTGELFF.

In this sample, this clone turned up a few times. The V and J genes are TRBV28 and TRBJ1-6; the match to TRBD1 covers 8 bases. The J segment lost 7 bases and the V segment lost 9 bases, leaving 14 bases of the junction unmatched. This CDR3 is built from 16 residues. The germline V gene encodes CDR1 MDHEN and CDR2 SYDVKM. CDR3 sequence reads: CASTHRRTGQNSPLHF. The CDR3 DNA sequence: TGTGCCAGTACCCATCGTAGGACAGGGCAAAATTCACCCCTCCACTTT. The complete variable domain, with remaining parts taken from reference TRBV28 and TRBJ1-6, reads DVKVTQSSRYLVKRTGEKVFLECVQDMDHENMFWYRQDPGLGLRLIYFSYDVKMKEKGDIPEGYSVSREKKERFSLILESASTNQTSMYLCASTHRRTGQNSPLHFGNGTRLTVT.

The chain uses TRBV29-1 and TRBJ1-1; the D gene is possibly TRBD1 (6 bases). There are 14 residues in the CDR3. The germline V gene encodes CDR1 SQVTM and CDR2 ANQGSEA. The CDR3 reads CSQDRFLMNTEAFF. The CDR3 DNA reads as TGCAGTCAAGACAGGTTTCTGATGAACACTGAAGCTTTCTTT.

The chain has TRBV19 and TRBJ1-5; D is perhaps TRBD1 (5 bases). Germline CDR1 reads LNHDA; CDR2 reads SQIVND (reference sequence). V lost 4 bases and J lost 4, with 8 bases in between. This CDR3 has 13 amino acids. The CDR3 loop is CASSTQGNQPQHF. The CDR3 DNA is TGTGCCAGTAGTACCCAGGGTAATCAGCCCCAGCATTTT.

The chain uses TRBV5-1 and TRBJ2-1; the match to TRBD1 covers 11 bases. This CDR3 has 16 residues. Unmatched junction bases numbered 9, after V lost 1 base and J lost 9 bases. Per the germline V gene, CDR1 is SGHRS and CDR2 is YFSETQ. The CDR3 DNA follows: TGCGCCAGCAGCTTGACGGGGACAGGGGGGCAAACTGAGCAGTTCTTC. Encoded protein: CASSLTGTGGQTEQFF.

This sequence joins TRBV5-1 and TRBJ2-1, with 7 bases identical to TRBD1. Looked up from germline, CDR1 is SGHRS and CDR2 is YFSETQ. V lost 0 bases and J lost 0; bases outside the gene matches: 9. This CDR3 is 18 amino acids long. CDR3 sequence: CASSLGYGQASSYNEQFF. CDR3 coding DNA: TGCGCCAGCAGCTTGGGATATGGACAGGCGAGCTCCTACAATGAGCAGTTCTTC.

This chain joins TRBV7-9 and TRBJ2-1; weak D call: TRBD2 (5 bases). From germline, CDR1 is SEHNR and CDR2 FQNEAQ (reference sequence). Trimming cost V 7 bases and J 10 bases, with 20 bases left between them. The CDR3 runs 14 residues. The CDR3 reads CASTSKSGIWEQFF. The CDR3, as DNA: TGTGCCAGCACCTCGAAAAGCGGCATCTGGGAGCAGTTCTTC.

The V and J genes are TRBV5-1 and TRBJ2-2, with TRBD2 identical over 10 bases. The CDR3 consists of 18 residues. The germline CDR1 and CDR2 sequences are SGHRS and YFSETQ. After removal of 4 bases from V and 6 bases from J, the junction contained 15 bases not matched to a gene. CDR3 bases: TGCGCCAGCAGCCTTGCCCCAGCGGGAGGGCCTAGGGCCGGGGAGCTGTTTTTT. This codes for CASSLAPAGGPRAGELFF.

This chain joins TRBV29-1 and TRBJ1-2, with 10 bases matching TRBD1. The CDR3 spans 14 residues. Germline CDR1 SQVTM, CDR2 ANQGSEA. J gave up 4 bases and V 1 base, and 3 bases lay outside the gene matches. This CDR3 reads CSVEVGTGAYGYTF. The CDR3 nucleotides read TGCAGCGTTGAAGTGGGGACAGGGGCCTATGGCTACACCTTC.

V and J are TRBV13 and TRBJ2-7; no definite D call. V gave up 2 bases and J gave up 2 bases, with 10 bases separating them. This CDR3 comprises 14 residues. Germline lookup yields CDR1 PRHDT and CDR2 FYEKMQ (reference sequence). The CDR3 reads CASSLTISPYEQYF. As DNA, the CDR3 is TGTGCCAGCAGCTTAACAATCTCACCCTACGAGCAGTACTTC.

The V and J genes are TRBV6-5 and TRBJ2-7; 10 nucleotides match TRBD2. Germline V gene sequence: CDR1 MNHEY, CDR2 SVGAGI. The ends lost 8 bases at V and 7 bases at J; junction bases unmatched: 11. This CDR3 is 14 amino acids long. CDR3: CASGAGTSASEQYF. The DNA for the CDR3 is TGTGCCAGCGGAGCCGGGACTAGCGCCTCTGAGCAGTACTTC.

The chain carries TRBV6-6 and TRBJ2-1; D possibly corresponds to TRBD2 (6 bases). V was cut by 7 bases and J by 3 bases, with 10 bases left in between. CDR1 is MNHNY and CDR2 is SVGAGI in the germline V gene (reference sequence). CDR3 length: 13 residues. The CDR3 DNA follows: TGTGCCAGCAACCGGGACTTCTACAATGAGCAGTTCTTC. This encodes CASNRDFYNEQFF.

The CDR3 bases are TGCGCCAGCAGCTCGGGGCTAGGGAACACCGGGGAGCTGTTTTTT. Protein sequence: CASSSGLGNTGELFF. J is TRBJ2-2 and V is TRBV5-1, with D perhaps given as TRBD1 or TRBD2 (5 bases each). From germline, CDR1 is SGHRS and CDR2 YFSETQ. With 3 bases removed from V and 1 base from J, the gap between germline ends came to 10 bases. The CDR3 contains 15 residues.

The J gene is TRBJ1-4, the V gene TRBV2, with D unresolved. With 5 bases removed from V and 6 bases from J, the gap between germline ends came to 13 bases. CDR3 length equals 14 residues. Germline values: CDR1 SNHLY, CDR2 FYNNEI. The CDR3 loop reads CASSSGWVDEKLFF. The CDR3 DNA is TGTGCCAGCAGTAGCGGATGGGTTGATGAAAAACTGTTTTTT.

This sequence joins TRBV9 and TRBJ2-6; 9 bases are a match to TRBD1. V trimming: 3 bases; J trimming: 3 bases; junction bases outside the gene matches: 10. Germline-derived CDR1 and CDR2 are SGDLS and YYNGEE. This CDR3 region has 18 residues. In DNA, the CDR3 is TGTGCCAGCAGCGATTCCGGGACAGGGACAGGTGGGGCCAACGTCCTGACTTTC. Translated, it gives CASSDSGTGTGGANVLTF.